The 3 T cell receptor beta chains in this list originate from one sample, sequenced in a study of T-cell memory formation after mild COVID-19. TCRdb redid the calling of the 5' RACE reads with MiXCR, one entry per CDR3 protein. The sample carries a few hundred thousand distinct CDR3 sequences, about 21% recorded once. Source material: PBMCs or a T cell subset sorted from them (not recorded which). These receptor sequences come from an adult woman who had mild COVID-19 (a few samples of this study predate the infection). Cell type and time point are not known.

In its sample, this clonotype was seen a few times. This sequence joins TRBV7-9 and TRBJ2-1, with 14 bases aligning to TRBD2. CDR1 is SEHNR, CDR2 FQNEAQ, per germline (reference sequence). CDR3 length: 15 amino acids. J was trimmed by 7 bases and V by 5 bases; bases with no gene match: 4. DNA for the CDR3: TGTGCCAGCAGCACGGGACTAGCGGGAGTTAATGAGCAGTTCTTC. It is translated as CASSTGLAGVNEQFF.

This clonotype has a handful of counts. The chain employs TRBV12-3 or TRBV12-4 and TRBJ1-6; 8 bases line up with TRBD1. The CDR3 is 14 residues long. The ends lost 4 bases at V and 8 bases at J; junction bases unmatched: 4. CDR3 amino acids: CASSSHRGYSPLHF. The DNA for the CDR3 is TGTGCCAGCAGTTCCCACAGGGGGTATTCACCCCTCCACTTT.

This clonotype was detected a few times. V is TRBV24-1 and J is TRBJ2-2; 7 bases are shared with TRBD1. Germline trimming cut 7 bases from V and 3 bases from J; bases unmatched to any gene: 7. CDR1 and CDR2 from the germline V gene are KGHDR and SFDVKD. The CDR3 totals 15 residues. Here the CDR3 DNA reads TGTGCCACCAGCACGACAGGGATGTACACCGGGGAGCTGTTTTTT. Translating it yields CATSTTGMYTGELFF.